Listed below are T cell receptor beta chains from one sample, sequenced in a study of ipilimumab plus nivolumab after autologous stem cell transplantation. The assay was immunoSEQ multiplex PCR, and TCRdb's table has in-frame clones only and misses some. Counted here are roughly 9,800 clones, approximately 70% occurring once; the ten biggest clones make up roughly 21%. Sample: PBMCs, taken in a trial of ipilimumab plus nivolumab as post-transplant consolidation. Receptors originate from a female donor with multiple myeloma. CDR3s include the opening cysteine and the closing phenylalanine or tryptophan. The D gene is left open where the match is weak. Clone size appears in some rows only: once, few, many, or a class for an expanded clone.

j_call	d_call	v_call	clone_size	cdr3_aa	cdr3_nt
TRBJ2-1	TRBD2	TRBV5-1	-	CASSLVMRPSGADNEQFF	TGCGCCAGCAGCTTGGTTATGCGGCCTAGCGGGGCCGACAATGAGCAGTTCTTC
TRBJ2-3	TRBD1	TRBV18	few	CASSPVGQGSTDTQYF	TGTGCCAGCTCACCAGTGGGACAGGGGAGCACAGATACGCAGTATTTT
TRBJ1-2	TRBD1	TRBV5-1	-	CASSLTGANGYTF	TGCGCCAGCAGCTTGACAGGGGCGAATGGCTACACCTTC
TRBJ2-3	TRBD2	TRBV28	-	CASSDSGTSGRASTDTQYF	TGTGCCAGCAGCGATTCCGGGACTAGCGGGAGGGCTAGCACAGATACGCAGTATTTT
TRBJ1-1	-	TRBV9	-	CASSVEQGNTEAFF	TGTGCCAGCAGCGTAGAACAGGGGAACACTGAAGCTTTCTTT
TRBJ2-1	-	TRBV7-2	-	CASSWGPSSYNEQFF	TGTGCCAGCAGCTGGGGACCGAGCTCCTACAATGAGCAGTTCTTC
TRBJ1-4	TRBD1	TRBV27	-	CASSRDRLAEKLFF	TGTGCCAGCAGCAGGGACAGGTTGGCTGAAAAACTGTTTTTT
TRBJ1-1	TRBD1	TRBV7-2	once	CASSPWTGDTEAFF	TGTGCCAGCAGCCCCTGGACAGGGGACACTGAAGCTTTCTTT
TRBJ2-2	TRBD1	TRBV9	-	CASSVGVSRQGYTGELFF	TGTGCCAGCAGCGTAGGCGTTTCGAGACAGGGATACACCGGGGAGCTGTTTTTT
TRBJ1-3	-	TRBV5-1	-	CASSLEQAGNTIYF	TGCGCCAGCAGCTTGGAACAGGCTGGAAACACCATATATTTT
TRBJ1-2	-	TRBV10-3	-	CAISGVLTQNYGYTF	TGTGCCATCAGTGGGGTTTTAACACAGAACTATGGCTACACCTTC
TRBJ2-3	TRBD2	TRBV7-2	-	CASSPRIAGDDTQYF	TGTGCCAGCAGCCCCCGGATAGCGGGAGACGATACGCAGTATTTT
TRBJ2-3	TRBD1	TRBV28	-	CASSPGTGVLDTQYF	TGTGCCAGCAGTCCCGGGACAGGGGTTCTAGATACGCAGTATTTT
TRBJ1-1	TRBD1	TRBV4-2	-	CASSLDRDNRNTEAFF	TGTGCCAGCAGCCTGGACAGGGATAATAGGAACACTGAAGCTTTCTTT
TRBJ1-2	-	TRBV9	-	CASSLLGGYGYTF	TGTGCCAGCAGCTTACTGGGCGGCTATGGCTACACCTTC
TRBJ1-1	-	TRBV6-4	few	CASMPNQGSTEAFF	TGTGCCAGCATGCCCAACCAGGGTTCCACTGAAGCTTTCTTT
TRBJ2-3	-	TRBV4-1	-	CASSQQAGYTDTQYF	TGCGCCAGCAGCCAACAAGCGGGTTACACAGATACGCAGTATTTT
TRBJ1-4	TRBD1	TRBV27	-	CASRSFRDSEKLFF	TGTGCCAGCAGATCCTTCCGGGACAGTGAAAAACTGTTTTTT
TRBJ2-1	-	TRBV19	-	CASSMTYEQFF	TGTGCCAGTAGTATGACGTATGAGCAGTTCTTC
TRBJ1-1	TRBD1	TRBV9	once	CASSVAGGQATSTGMNTEAFF	TGTGCCAGCAGCGTAGCCGGGGGACAGGCAACCAGCACGGGCATGAACACTGAAGCTTTCTTT
TRBJ1-1	-	TRBV27	-	CASSFNPTLNTEAFF	TGTGCCAGCAGTTTCAACCCTACTCTGAACACTGAAGCTTTCTTT
TRBJ1-5	TRBD1	TRBV6-5	-	CASTTGDQPQHF	TGTGCCAGTACAACAGGGGATCAGCCCCAGCATTTT
TRBJ1-1	-	TRBV5-4	-	CASSLEAGGYTEAFF	TGTGCCAGCAGCTTGGAGGCAGGCGGGTACACTGAAGCTTTCTTT